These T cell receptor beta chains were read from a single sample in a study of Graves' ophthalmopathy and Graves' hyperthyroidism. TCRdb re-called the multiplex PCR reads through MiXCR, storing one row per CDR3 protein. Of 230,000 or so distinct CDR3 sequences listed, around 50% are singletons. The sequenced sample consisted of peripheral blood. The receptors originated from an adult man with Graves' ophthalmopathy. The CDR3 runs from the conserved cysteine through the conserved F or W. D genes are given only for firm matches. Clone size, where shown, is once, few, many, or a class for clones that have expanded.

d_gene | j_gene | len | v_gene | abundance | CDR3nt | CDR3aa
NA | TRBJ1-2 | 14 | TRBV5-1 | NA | TGCGCCAGCAGCTCGGCAGGGATGAAGGGCGGCTACACCTTC | CASSSAGMKGGYTF
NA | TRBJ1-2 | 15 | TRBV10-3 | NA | TGTGCCAGCAGTTTGAGTGAGGGCAGTGTCTATGGCTACACCTTC | CASSLSEGSVYGYTF
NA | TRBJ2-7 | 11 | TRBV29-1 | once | TGCAGCGTTGAAGGCTACTACGAGCAGTACTTC | CSVEGYYEQYF
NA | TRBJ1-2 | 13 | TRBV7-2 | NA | TGTGCCAGCAGTTTAGAGTCGGCCGCTGGCTACACCTTC | CASSLESAAGYTF
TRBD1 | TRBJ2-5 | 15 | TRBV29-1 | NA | TGTGCCAGCAGTCTCCGGACAGGGGTCCAGGAGACCCAGTACTTC | CASSLRTGVQETQYF
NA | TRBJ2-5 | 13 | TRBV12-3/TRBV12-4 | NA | TGTGCCAGCAGTCCCACCACCCTAGAGACCCAGTACTTC | CASSPTTLETQYF
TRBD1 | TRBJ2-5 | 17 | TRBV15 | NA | TGTGCCACCAGCGGGGGACAGTCGAGGGGCTTACAAGAGACCCAGTACTTC | CATSGGQSRGLQETQYF
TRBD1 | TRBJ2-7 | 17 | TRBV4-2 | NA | TGTGCCAGCAGCCCTAACGGACAGGGCCGGTTTTCCTACGAGCAGTACTTC | CASSPNGQGRFSYEQYF
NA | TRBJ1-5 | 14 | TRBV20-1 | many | TGCAGTGCCACCGACAGCGCCCGCAATCAGCCCCAGCATTTT | CSATDSARNQPQHF
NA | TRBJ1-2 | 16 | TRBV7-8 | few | TGTGCCAGCAGCTTAGCTTGGCCAGCATCTAACTATGGCTACACCTTC | CASSLAWPASNYGYTF
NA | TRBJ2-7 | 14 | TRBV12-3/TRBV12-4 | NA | TGTGCCAGCAGGCTCAGGGGCATCGGGAACGAGCAGTACTTC | CASRLRGIGNEQYF
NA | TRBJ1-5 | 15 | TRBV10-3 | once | TGTGCCAGCAGTTTCGCGGGTTCCCTGGGTCAGCCCCAGCATTTT | CASSFAGSLGQPQHF
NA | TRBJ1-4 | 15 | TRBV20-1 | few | TGCAGTGCTAGAGTTAAAGGGGGGAGAGGTGAAAAACTGTTTTTT | CSARVKGGRGEKLFF
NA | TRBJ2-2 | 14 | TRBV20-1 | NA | TGCAGTGCTAGAGATCGACGTCCCACCGGGGAGCTGTTTTTT | CSARDRRPTGELFF
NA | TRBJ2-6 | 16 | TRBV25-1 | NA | TGTGCCAGCAGTTTATTTTGGGGGCCTGGGGCCAACGTCCTGACTTTC | CASSLFWGPGANVLTF
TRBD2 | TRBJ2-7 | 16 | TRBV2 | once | TGTGCCAGCAGTCCCTCTAGGTCCCGGGGGGGCTACGAGCAGTACTTC | CASSPSRSRGGYEQYF
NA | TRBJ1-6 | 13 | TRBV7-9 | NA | TGTGCCAGCAGCAGCGGTTTCAATTCACCCCTCCACTTT | CASSSGFNSPLHF
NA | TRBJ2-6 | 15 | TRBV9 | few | TGTGCCAGCAGCGGACGGCTCTCTGGGGCCAACGTCCTGACTTTC | CASSGRLSGANVLTF
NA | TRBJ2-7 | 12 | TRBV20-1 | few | TGCAGTGCTCCGACAGGGAGGTACGAGCAGTACTTC | CSAPTGRYEQYF
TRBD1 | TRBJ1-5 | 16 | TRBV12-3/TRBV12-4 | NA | TGTGCCAGCAGTTACGGAAAGGACAGGGGGTTTCAGCCCCAGCATTTT | CASSYGKDRGFQPQHF
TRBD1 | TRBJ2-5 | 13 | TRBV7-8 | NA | TGTGCCAGCAGCAGGACAGGGTCCTCCGCCCAGTACTTC | CASSRTGSSAQYF
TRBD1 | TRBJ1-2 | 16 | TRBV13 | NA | TGCGCCAGCAGCCGGGGTGCTACGGGACAGGGCGGGGGCTACACCTTC | CASSRGATGQGGGYTF
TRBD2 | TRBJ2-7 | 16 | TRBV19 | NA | TGTGCCAGTAGTACCCTGACTAGCGGGGTCTCCTACGAGCAGTACTTC | CASSTLTSGVSYEQYF
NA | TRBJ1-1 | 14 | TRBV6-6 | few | TGTGCCAGCAGTCGCGGGACGGACGACACTGAAGCTTTCTTT | CASSRGTDDTEAFF
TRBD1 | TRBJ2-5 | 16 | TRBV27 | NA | TGTGCCAGCAGTTTATTCCGGACAGGGACCCAAGAGACCCAGTACTTC | CASSLFRTGTQETQYF
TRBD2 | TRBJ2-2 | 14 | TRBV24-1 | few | TGTGCCACCAGGGGCGGGAGAGGCACCGGGGAGCTGTTTTTT | CATRGGRGTGELFF
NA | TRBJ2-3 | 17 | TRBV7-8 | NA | TGTGCCAGCAGCTTAGCTCGGGGGAGTCCTGAGACAGATACGCAGTATTTT | CASSLARGSPETDTQYF
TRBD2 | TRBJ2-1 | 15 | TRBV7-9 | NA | TGTGCCAGCAGCTCCGGGACTAGCGGGGGCGTCGAGCAGTTCTTC | CASSSGTSGGVEQFF
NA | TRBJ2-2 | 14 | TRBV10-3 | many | TGTGCCATCAGTGACAGGGAAGGTACCGGGGAGCTGTTTTTT | CAISDREGTGELFF
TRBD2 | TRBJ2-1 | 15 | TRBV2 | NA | TGTGCCAGCACTTATAGCGGGAGGGCCGGTAATGAGCAGTTCTTC | CASTYSGRAGNEQFF
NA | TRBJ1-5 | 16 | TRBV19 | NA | TGTGCCAGTAGTATCTATCCAGCCGAAAACGGACAGCCCCAGCATTTT | CASSIYPAENGQPQHF
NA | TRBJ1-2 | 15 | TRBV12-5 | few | TGTGCTAGTGGCCTCGGGCGGACAACTAACTATGGCTACACCTTC | CASGLGRTTNYGYTF
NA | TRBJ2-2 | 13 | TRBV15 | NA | TGTGCCACCAGCAGAGAAGCCACCGGGGAGCTGTTTTTT | CATSREATGELFF
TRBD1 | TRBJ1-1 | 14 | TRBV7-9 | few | TGTGCCAGCAGCATCGGGACAGGGGGCGCGGAAGCTTTCTTT | CASSIGTGGAEAFF
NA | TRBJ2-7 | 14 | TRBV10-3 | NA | TGTGCCAGCAGTTTTTCTAGGCGGGCCTACGAGCAGTACTTC | CASSFSRRAYEQYF
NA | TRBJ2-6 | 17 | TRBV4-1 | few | TGCGCCAGCAGCCAAGGGTACCCCCTTCCCGGGGCCAACGTCCTGACTTTC | CASSQGYPLPGANVLTF
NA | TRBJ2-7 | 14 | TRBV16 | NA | TGTGCCAGCAGCCAAGGGCCTAGGGGCTACGAGCAGTACTTC | CASSQGPRGYEQYF
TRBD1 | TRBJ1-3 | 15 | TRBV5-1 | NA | TGCGCCAGCAGCTTTACAGGGGAATCTGGAAACACCATATATTTT | CASSFTGESGNTIYF
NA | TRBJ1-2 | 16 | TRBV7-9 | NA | TGTGCCAGCAGTAAAGACAGGAACTCGGCTAACTATGGCTACACCTTC | CASSKDRNSANYGYTF
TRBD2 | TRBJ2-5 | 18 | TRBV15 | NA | TGTGCCACCAGCAGCCAAGAAGCCTTAGCGGGGGGCCAAGAGACCCAGTACTTC | CATSSQEALAGGQETQYF
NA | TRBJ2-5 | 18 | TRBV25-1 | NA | TGTGCCAGCAGTGACTTCGGCCGGATAGCAGGGCCCCGGGAGACCCAGTACTTC | CASSDFGRIAGPRETQYF
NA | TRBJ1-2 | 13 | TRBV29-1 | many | TGCAGCGTGCCCCTATTCCGGTCTGGGGGCTACACCTTC | CSVPLFRSGGYTF
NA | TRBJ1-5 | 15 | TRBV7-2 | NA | TGTGCCAGCAGCCAGCTAGCGGGAGGGCAAGAGACCCAGCATTTT | CASSQLAGGQETQHF
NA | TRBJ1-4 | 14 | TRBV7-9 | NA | TGTGCCAGCATGGGGGACGGCTCTAATGAAAAACTGTTTTTT | CASMGDGSNEKLFF
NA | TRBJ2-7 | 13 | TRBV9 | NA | TGTGCCAGCAGCCGGACCCCGGACCGCGAGCAGTACTTC | CASSRTPDREQYF
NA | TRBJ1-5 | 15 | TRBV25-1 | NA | TGTGCCAGCAGCCAAGAAGAGGGGAACAATCAGCCCCAGCATTTT | CASSQEEGNNQPQHF
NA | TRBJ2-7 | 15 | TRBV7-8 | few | TGTGCCAGCAGCATCGACAGTGAAAACTCCTACGAGCAGTACTTC | CASSIDSENSYEQYF
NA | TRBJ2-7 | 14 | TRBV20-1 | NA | TGCAGTGCCTCAGGGACCCGAGGAGGGTACGAGCAGTACTTC | CSASGTRGGYEQYF
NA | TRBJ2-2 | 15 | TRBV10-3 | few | TGTGCCAGCAGTGGGGGGACGGCGAACACCGGGGAGCTGTTTTTT | CASSGGTANTGELFF
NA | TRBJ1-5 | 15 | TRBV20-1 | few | TGCAGTGCTAGAGATCTCGAGGGAAGCAATCAGCCCCAGCATTTT | CSARDLEGSNQPQHF
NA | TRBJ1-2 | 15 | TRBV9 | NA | TGTGCCAGCAGCCAAGATTGGGGAGCCAACTATGGCTACACCTTC | CASSQDWGANYGYTF
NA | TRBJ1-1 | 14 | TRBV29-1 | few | TGCAGCGTTGGCATGCTATTACAGAACACTGAAGCTTTCTTT | CSVGMLLQNTEAFF
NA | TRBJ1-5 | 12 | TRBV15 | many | TGTGCCACCAGCGAGGGGAATCAGCCCCAGCATTTT | CATSEGNQPQHF